Presented here are 14 T cell receptor beta chains from one specimen sequenced in a study of cytomegalovirus exposure and HLA in healthy donors. PCR employed 60 Vbeta and 13 Jbeta primers. This table comes from immunoSEQ multiplex PCR, and its TCRdb copy is limited to in-frame clones, with some not included. The sample yields about 130,000 clones, over 70% seen once. Sequencing was performed on PBMCs. Every receptor here comes from a man younger than 30 in good health and CMV-seropositive.

V usage is TRBV5-1 and J usage is TRBJ1-1; no reliable D call. CDR3 length: 16 amino acids. Trimming pared 4 bases from V and 6 bases from J, leaving 22 bases between. Per germline, CDR1 SGHRS and CDR2 YFSETQ. CDR3 protein: CASSLTSYDTASEAFF. The CDR3 DNA sequence: TGCGCCAGCAGCCTCACCTCATATGACACTGCGTCTGAAGCTTTCTTT.

Turning to this clone: This CDR3 is also generated by other DNA sequences in the sample. This chain links TRBV20-1 with TRBJ2-7, with D hard to call. This CDR3 region has 11 residues. Per the germline V gene, CDR1 is DFQATT and CDR2 is SNEGSKA (reference sequence). V gave up 1 base and J gave up 4 bases, with 5 bases separating them. CDR3 coding DNA: TGCAGTGCTAGAGGCGGTTACGAGCAGTACTTC. Protein sequence: CSARGGYEQYF.

The chain joins TRBV20-1 to TRBJ2-3; D is uncertain. V lost 4 bases, J lost 4 bases, and 6 bases lay in between. The germline V gene has CDR1 DFQATT and CDR2 SNEGSKA (reference sequence). The length of the CDR3 is 11 residues. The CDR3 sequence: CSATESDTQYF. The CDR3 DNA is TGCAGTGCTACGGAGTCAGATACGCAGTATTTT.

In its sample, this clone was seen a few times. The CDR3 loop is CASSVPGQGAYGYTF. The CDR3 DNA follows: TGTGCCAGCAGCGTCCCGGGACAGGGAGCCTATGGCTACACCTTC. The gene calls are TRBV7-9 and TRBJ1-2; 9 nucleotides line up with TRBD1. The CDR3 runs to 15 residues. Germline V gene sequence: CDR1 SEHNR, CDR2 FQNEAQ (reference sequence). V dropped 5 bases and J dropped 4; count of bases not matched to a gene: 8.

This clone was recorded once. The genes are TRBV7-2 and TRBJ2-7; D is uncertain. V was trimmed by 1 base and J by 2 bases, leaving 12 bases between them. The CDR3 length is 15 residues. Germline CDR1 reads SGHTA; CDR2 reads FQGNSA. For the CDR3, the DNA is TGTGCCAGCAGCTTAGAGTCCGGGTCACCCTACGAGCAGTACTTC. It is translated as CASSLESGSPYEQYF. Variable domain in full (rest from reference TRBV7-2 and TRBJ2-7): GAGVSQSPSNKVTEKGKDVELRCDPISGHTALYWYRQSLGQGLEFLIYFQGNSAPDKSGLPSDRFSAERTGGSVSTLTIQRTQQEDSAVYLCASSLESGSPYEQYFGPGTRLTVT.

This chain joins TRBV2 and TRBJ2-2, with D tentatively TRBD2 (5 bases). V lost 10 bases to trimming and J lost 1 base, with 16 bases between them. This CDR3 comprises 15 residues. CDR1 and CDR2 (germline): SNHLY, FYNNEI. The CDR3 DNA sequence: TGTGCCAACGTGAGATCGGGAAGGAACACCGGGGAGCTGTTTTTT. Residues: CANVRSGRNTGELFF.

The rearrangement links TRBV10-3 to TRBJ2-1; 10 bases fit TRBD1. The trim removed 6 bases at V and 4 bases at J, leaving 6 bases unmatched. The CDR3 runs 15 residues. Looked up from germline, CDR1 is ENHRY and CDR2 is SYGVKD. CDR3 DNA: TGTGCCATCAGAGGGGGACAGGGGCTATACAATGAGCAGTTCTTC. This sequence encodes CAIRGGQGLYNEQFF.

This clone is a singleton in its sample. The chain uses TRBV30 and TRBJ2-7; 12 bases agree with TRBD1. The germline CDR1 and CDR2 sequences are GTSNPN and SVGIG (reference sequence). Unmatched junction bases numbered 4, after V lost 1 base and J lost 3 bases. The CDR3 totals 15 residues. Here the CDR3 DNA reads TGTGCCTGGAGTGGGGACAGGGGGCCTCACTACGAGCAGTACTTC. As protein: CAWSGDRGPHYEQYF.

The V and J genes are TRBV11-2 and TRBJ2-3, with TRBD2 matching over 13 bases. V trimming: 1 base; J trimming: 7 bases; junction bases outside the gene matches: 5. The CDR3 totals 16 residues. Per germline, CDR1 SGHAT and CDR2 FQNNGV. Here the CDR3 reads CASSLGTSGGRYTQYF. CDR3 in DNA: TGTGCCAGCAGCTTAGGGACTAGCGGGGGTCGTTATACGCAGTATTTT.

This chain connects TRBV10-1 to TRBJ2-2; 7 bases are a match to TRBD1. CDR3 length equals 15 residues. V shed 4 bases and J 4 bases; nucleotides not matched to a gene: 6. From germline, CDR1 is WNHNN and CDR2 SYGVQD (reference sequence). Here the CDR3 reads CASSGGRGSTGELFF. DNA for the CDR3: TGCGCCAGCAGTGGGGGCAGGGGGAGCACCGGGGAGCTGTTTTTT.

J is TRBJ2-2 and V is TRBV5-1, with TRBD1 as a possible D gene (6 bases). The CDR3 sequence is 15 residues long. Trimming shortened V by 6 bases and J by 0 bases, and 12 bases separated the two germline ends. Germline-derived CDR1 and CDR2 are SGHRS and YFSETQ. This CDR3 reads CASKSTGTNTGELFF. In DNA, the CDR3 is TGCGCCAGCAAATCGACAGGAACGAACACCGGGGAGCTGTTTTTT.

The V and J genes are TRBV19 and TRBJ2-7; TRBD2 is a possible D gene (6 bases). CDR1 is LNHDA, CDR2 SQIVND, per germline (reference sequence). CDR3 length: 14 amino acids. Deletions cut 6 bases from V and 2 bases from J, with 14 bases between. The CDR3 loop reads CASSPHWEAYEQYF. CDR3 DNA sequence: TGTGCCAGTAGCCCACACTGGGAGGCCTACGAGCAGTACTTC. Based on the CDR3 plus reference TRBV19 and TRBJ2-7, the full variable domain is DGGITQSPKYLFRKEGQNVTLSCEQNLNHDAMYWYRQDPGQGLRLIYYSQIVNDFQKGDIAEGYSVSREKKESFPLTVTSAQKNPTAFYLCASSPHWEAYEQYFGPGTRLTVT.

This chain uses TRBV14 with TRBJ2-3; TRBD2 matches at 8 bases. Trimming at V came to 5 bases and at J to 1 base, leaving 8 bases not matched to a gene. Germline CDR1 and CDR2: SGHDN and FVKESK. The CDR3 totals 16 residues. The CDR3: CASSTRPGLGTDTQYF. The CDR3 nucleotides read TGTGCCAGCAGCACACGCCCGGGACTAGGCACAGATACGCAGTATTTT.

The chain carries TRBV7-9 and TRBJ2-2, with D possibly matching TRBD1 (6 bases). The germline gives CDR1 SEHNR, CDR2 FQNEAQ (reference sequence). Trimming cost V 7 bases and J 5 bases, with 8 bases left between them. CDR3 length: 12 amino acids. The CDR3 sequence: CASTRGTGELFF. The CDR3 region has the DNA TGTGCCAGCACAAGGGGGACCGGGGAGCTGTTTTTT.